This T cell receptor (beta chain) was identified in a study of CD8 T cells in Susac syndrome. TCR beta from blood CD8+ and CD4+ T cells was sequenced. Each multiple sclerosis control was a treatment-naive patient with relapsing-remitting disease that was either stable or active. RNA totalling roughly 0.45 to 1 ug underwent reverse transcription with random hexamers. An immunoSEQ multiplex PCR amplified TCR beta CDR3 over 54 Vbeta and 13 Jbeta. Using its own MiXCR run on the immunoSEQ multiplex PCR reads, TCRdb lists one record per CDR3 protein. The sample yields approximately 180,000 distinct CDR3 sequences, roughly 95% seen once. CDR1 is DFQATT and CDR2 is SNEGSKA in the germline V gene (reference sequence). This CDR3 has 13 residues. Trimming took 2 bases from V and 1 from J, leaving 8 bases between them.

This clonotype originated in a human donor with multiple sclerosis. The J gene is TRBJ2-5, the V gene TRBV20-1; D gene uncertain. Input material: CD4+ T cells from PBMCs. The CDR3 loop reads CSARWPFQETQYF. CDR3 nucleotide sequence: TGCAGTGCTAGATGGCCCTTCCAAGAGACCCAGTACTTC.